This T cell receptor (beta chain) was observed in a study of T cell responses to AZD1222 COVID-19 vaccine. Study-wide points: Among vaccine-associated CD4 TCRs, coverage spanned spike, with dominance at 160-218 and 743-854. Of spike-specific TCRs, nearly half reportedly target regions left unmutated in variants. Donor demographics were predominantly white British with a female majority; clonal diversity may be underestimated. Baseline serology detected seropositivity in only six AZD1222 recipients.

This clone was recorded only once. Its target is not known. The CDR3 covers 14 residues. CDR1 and CDR2 (germline): SGHAT, FQNNGV. Trimming removed 3 bases from V and 1 base from J, with 9 bases in between. Clones were sequenced by immunoSEQ multiplex PCR, and TCRdb holds only the in-frame ones, with some missing. This table has 120,000 or so clones, 92% appearing once. This sequence joins TRBV11-2 and TRBJ2-5; possibly TRBD2 for D (5 bases). The clonotype was recovered from an adult in good health. The starting material was peripheral blood, obtained on day 0 of AZD1222 vaccination. CDR3 in DNA: TGTGCCAGCAGCTTCGGACTCCTCCAAGAGACCCAGTACTTC. Translation gives CASSFGLLQETQYF.